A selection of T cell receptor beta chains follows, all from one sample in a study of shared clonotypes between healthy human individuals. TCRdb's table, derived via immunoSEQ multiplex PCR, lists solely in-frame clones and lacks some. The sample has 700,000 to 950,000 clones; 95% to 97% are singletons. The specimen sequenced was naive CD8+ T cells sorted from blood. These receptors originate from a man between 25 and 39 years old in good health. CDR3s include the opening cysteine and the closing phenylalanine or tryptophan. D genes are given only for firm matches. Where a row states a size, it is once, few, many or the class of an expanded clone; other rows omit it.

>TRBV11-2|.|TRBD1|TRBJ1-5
TGTGCCAGCAGCCACGGGACAGGGGGGGACCAGCCCCAGCATTTT
CASSHGTGGDQPQHF
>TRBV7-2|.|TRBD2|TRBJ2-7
TGTGCCAGCAGCATGCGAGGACTAGCGGGGAGGGTGGGCTCCTACGAGCAGTACTTC
CASSMRGLAGRVGSYEQYF
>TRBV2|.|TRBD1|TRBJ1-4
TGTGCCAGCAGTGGAGGACAGGGGAGTAATGAAAAACTGTTTTTT
CASSGGQGSNEKLFF
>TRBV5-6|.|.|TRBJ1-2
TGTGCCAGCAGCTTGACGAGGACGGGGAACTATGGCTACACCTTC
CASSLTRTGNYGYTF
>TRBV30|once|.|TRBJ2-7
TGTGCCTGGAGACTGGGCTACGAGCAGTACTTC
CAWRLGYEQYF
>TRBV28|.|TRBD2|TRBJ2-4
TGTGCCAGCAGTACGAGTAGCGGGAGAGGTGGTCGAGACATTCAGTACTTC
CASSTSSGRGGRDIQYF
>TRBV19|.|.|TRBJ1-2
TGTGCCAGTAGTATAGGGCCCGGCAACTATGGCTACACCTTC
CASSIGPGNYGYTF
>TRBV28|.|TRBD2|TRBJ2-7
TGTGCCAGCAGTCCCCCTAGCGGACCCTACGAGCAGTACTTC
CASSPPSGPYEQYF
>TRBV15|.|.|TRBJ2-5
TGTGCCACCAGCAGAGCCAGGGAGGAGACCCAGTACTTC
CATSRAREETQYF
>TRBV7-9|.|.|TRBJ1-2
TGTGCCAGCAGCTTAGAGGGGCAGACCTACACCTTC
CASSLEGQTYTF
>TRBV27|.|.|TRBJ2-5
TGTGCCAGCAGTCCCCTGCGGGACAACCAAGAGACCCAGTACTTC
CASSPLRDNQETQYF
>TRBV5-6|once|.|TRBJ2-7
TGTGCCAGCAGCCTAACGAGTAACAACGAGCAGTACTTC
CASSLTSNNEQYF
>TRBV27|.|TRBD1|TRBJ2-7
TGTGCCAGCAGTCAATGGACAGGGCAGGGCGAGCAGTACTTC
CASSQWTGQGEQYF
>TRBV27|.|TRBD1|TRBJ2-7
TGTGCCAGCATGCACTACCGGGACAGGGGCTCCTACGAGCAGTACTTC
CASMHYRDRGSYEQYF
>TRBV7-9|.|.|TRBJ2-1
TGTGCCAGCAGCTTAGCGAAGGGCGGGATGGGGTACAATGAGCAGTTCTTC
CASSLAKGGMGYNEQFF
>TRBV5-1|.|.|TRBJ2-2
TGCGCCAGCAGCCAGACCCAGGGGATCGGGGAGCTGTTTTTT
CASSQTQGIGELFF
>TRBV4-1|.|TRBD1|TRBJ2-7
TGCGCCAGCAGCCCAACGGGACAGACCTACGAGCAGTACTTC
CASSPTGQTYEQYF
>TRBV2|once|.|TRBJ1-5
TGTGCCAGCAGTGAATTTTCCGTTGGGGGCGAGCCCCAGCATTTT
CASSEFSVGGEPQHF
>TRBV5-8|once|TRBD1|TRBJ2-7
TGTGCCAGCAGCTTGGGGCGTAGAGGGACAGCGTCCTACGAGCAGTACTTC
CASSLGRRGTASYEQYF
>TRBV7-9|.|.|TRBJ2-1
TGTGCCAGCATGATGGAAGAGGCCTGGCTTTACAATGAGCAGTTCTTC
CASMMEEAWLYNEQFF
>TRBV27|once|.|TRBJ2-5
TGTGCCAGCAGCTCAGGGGAAGAGACCCAGTACTTC
CASSSGEETQYF
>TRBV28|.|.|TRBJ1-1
TGTGCCAGCAGTTCGACAGAAGTCGCTGAAGCTTTCTTT
CASSSTEVAEAFF